The rows below give T cell receptor beta chains drawn from one sample of a study of blood T cell repertoires in COVID-19. Data came from immunoSEQ multiplex PCR; TCRdb stores just in-frame clones and leaves some out. The data show about 330,000 clones, with roughly 90% seen just once and roughly a tenth held by the top ten. The sequenced material came from peripheral blood. The source of these receptors is a young man with COVID-19, enrolled during active disease. CDR3s leave out the opening cysteine and the closing phenylalanine or tryptophan. Each record gives: CDR3 length, V gene, CDR3 protein.

15,TRBV7-3,ASSLTIAGGPYNEQF
13,TRBV6-5,ASRHGQGRYTEAF
13,TRBV7-9,ASSSFSGVSYEQY
13,TRBV2,ASSTRQGTNTEAF
11,TRBV19,ASSIGQSNEQF
12,TRBV5-1,ASSVTGLDEKLF
14,TRBV18,ASSPASGRATDTQY
12,TRBV19,ASQDRGNTGELF
12,TRBV5-1,ASSLLGQSYGYT
12,TRBV13,ASSFGQLNTEAF
11,TRBV18,ASLGGGQETQY
11,TRBV6-5,ASKPGQGYEQF
14,TRBV7-2,ASSLTGTESNQPQH
12,TRBV5-6,ASNRRGTNEKLF
12,TRBV11-2,ASTPFRGNTEAF
9,TRBV7-9,ASSLYYEQY
15,TRBV4-3,ASSQGAGLAFTDTQY
12,TRBV27,ASSRTGWHQPQH
15,TRBV11-3,ASSSGWAGVSLDTQY
12,TRBV6-2/TRBV6-3,ASSSAWGGLGYT
12,TRBV15,ATSRDPGQGLVF
14,TRBV3-1/TRBV3-2,ASSQFQGAGTDTQY